These 14 T cell receptor beta chains share one sample of origin, sequenced in a study of CD8 T cells in ankylosing spondylitis. TCRdb re-called the 5' RACE reads through MiXCR, storing one row per CDR3 protein. The table lists fewer than 400,000 distinct CDR3 sequences, around 20% of them singletons. No antigen has been identified for these receptors. Findings and limits, study-wide: A motif in TCR beta, a set of about eight highly homologous variants, appeared characteristic of ankylosing spondylitis blood.

The sequenced sample was blood, either unsorted or a sorted T cell fraction (not recorded which). These receptors all come from a male donor with ankylosing spondylitis.

This clonotype was counted ten times or more. The gene calls are TRBV29-1 and TRBJ2-5; 12 bases line up with TRBD2. V trimming: 5 bases; J trimming: 6 bases; junction bases outside the gene matches: 7. This CDR3 spans 14 amino acids. The germline CDR1 and CDR2 sequences are SQVTM and ANQGSEA. CDR3 in amino acids: CSVRLAGGLKTQYF. The CDR3 region has the DNA TGCAGCGTTAGGCTAGCGGGAGGGCTAAAGACCCAGTACTTC. Supplemented by reference TRBV29-1 and TRBJ2-5, the full variable domain reads SAVISQKPSRDICQRGTSLTIQCQVDSQVTMMFWYRQQPGQSLTLIATANQGSEATYESGFVIDKFPISRPNLTFSTLTVSNMSPEDSSIYLCSVRLAGGLKTQYFGPGTRLLVL.

The rearrangement joins TRBV18 to TRBJ2-5, with 10 bases matching TRBD2. The germline CDR1 and CDR2 sequences are KGHSH and LQKENI. The V gene end was trimmed by 3 bases and the J gene end by 5 bases; junction bases not matched to a gene: 6. This CDR3 is built from 15 residues. Written as DNA, the CDR3 is TGTGCCAGCTCACCTCGGACTAGCGGAGGGGAGACCCAGTACTTC. Translated, it gives CASSPRTSGGETQYF.

This clonotype was seen at least ten times. CDR3 protein: CAGRPSGYRYNEQFF. In DNA, the CDR3 is TGTGCAGGGAGGCCTAGCGGGTACCGGTACAATGAGCAGTTCTTC. This chain links TRBV2 with TRBJ2-1, with 8 bases that match TRBD2. The V gene's germline CDR1 is SNHLY and CDR2 FYNNEI. The CDR3 sequence is 15 residues long.

This chain uses TRBV12-3 or TRBV12-4 with TRBJ2-1; possible D gene TRBD2, 5 bases. The CDR3 sequence is 14 residues long. V dropped 3 bases and J dropped 11 bases, with 17 bases sitting between them. CDR3 DNA sequence: TGTGCCAGCAGTTTTAAGGGAGATAGGGCCCAGCAGTTCTTC. It is translated as CASSFKGDRAQQFF.

This clonotype occurred a few times. The chain has TRBV24-1 and TRBJ2-3, with D maybe TRBD1 (5 bases). The germline gives CDR1 KGHDR, CDR2 SFDVKD. V lost 6 bases to trimming and J lost 6 bases, with 12 bases between them. The CDR3 totals 13 residues. The CDR3 DNA is TGTGCCACCAGTTCCCCAGGGTTGGATACGCAGTATTTT. Protein product: CATSSPGLDTQYF.

The genes are TRBV20-1 and TRBJ1-1, with 7 positions matching TRBD1. Germline-derived CDR1 and CDR2 are DFQATT and SNEGSKA (reference sequence). V shed 6 bases and J 4 bases; nucleotides not matched to a gene: 11. The CDR3 spans 14 residues. Here the CDR3 reads CSAKRGQGVTEAFF. CDR3 in DNA: TGCAGTGCGAAGAGGGGGCAGGGTGTCACTGAAGCTTTCTTT.

This clonotype was picked up a small number of times. The rearrangement links TRBV20-1 to TRBJ2-7; TRBD1 aligns across 9 bases. Germline V gene lookup returns CDR1 DFQATT and CDR2 SNEGSKA (reference sequence). With V trimmed by 5 bases and J by 3 bases, 5 bases remained unmatched. This CDR3 spans 13 amino acids. The CDR3 sequence is CSAARDRDYEQYF. As DNA, the CDR3 is TGCAGTGCTGCCCGGGACAGGGACTACGAGCAGTACTTC.

This chain links TRBV12-3 or TRBV12-4 with TRBJ1-6; D ambiguous. The CDR3 covers 13 residues. Trimming took 5 bases from V and 8 from J, leaving 10 bases between them. The CDR3 region is CASSRFMDSPLHF. CDR3 nucleotide sequence: TGTGCCAGCAGTCGATTCATGGATTCACCCCTCCACTTT.

The rearrangement joins TRBV11-2 to TRBJ1-1; the D gene is possibly TRBD1 (5 bases). The germline gives CDR1 SGHAT, CDR2 FQNNGV. This CDR3 region has 14 residues. V was pared by 5 bases and J by 1 base, with 11 bases between. This CDR3 reads CASSVGPKNTEAFF. Here the CDR3 DNA reads TGTGCCAGCAGCGTGGGACCGAAGAACACTGAAGCTTTCTTT.

This clonotype turned up a few times. The rearrangement joins TRBV5-1 to TRBJ2-7; weak D call: TRBD1 (6 bases). In germline, CDR1 is SGHRS, CDR2 YFSETQ. Trimming removed 6 bases from V and 3 bases from J, with 22 bases in between. This CDR3 has 16 residues. CDR3 DNA: TGCGCCAGCAAGCTCGTACAGGGCCCTCCGAACTACGAGCAGTACTTC. Translating gives CASKLVQGPPNYEQYF.

This clonotype came up many times. This rearrangement joins TRBV5-1 to TRBJ2-7; D possibly corresponds to TRBD1 (6 bases). The CDR3 extends over 13 amino acids. Deletions cut 5 bases from V and 0 bases from J, with 9 bases between. Germline CDR1 is SGHRS and CDR2 is YFSETQ. DNA of the CDR3: TGCGCCAGCAGAGGACAGAGCTCCTACGAGCAGTACTTC. Encoded protein: CASRGQSSYEQYF. The whole variable domain, filled in from reference TRBV5-1 and TRBJ2-7, reads KAGVTQTPRYLIKTRGQQVTLSCSPISGHRSVSWYQQTPGQGLQFLFEYFSETQRNKGNFPGRFSGRQFSNSRSEMNVSTLELGDSALYLCASRGQSSYEQYFGPGTRLTVT.

This clonotype appeared a few times. This rearrangement joins TRBV6-5 to TRBJ2-1; D is undetermined. The CDR3 runs 11 residues. The V end was cut by 7 bases, the J end by 6 bases, with 7 bases between. Germline V CDR1 and CDR2: MNHEY, SVGAGI. CDR3 amino acids: CASTKLNEQFF. CDR3 in DNA: TGTGCCAGCACCAAACTCAATGAGCAGTTCTTC.

The V call is TRBV7-2, the J call TRBJ2-5, with 12 bases aligning to TRBD1. Germline-derived CDR1 and CDR2 are SGHTA and FQGNSA. The CDR3 length is 17 residues. V lost 5 bases to trimming and J lost 7 bases; unmatched junction nucleotides: 14. In DNA, the CDR3 is TGTGCCAGCAGCCCCCGGTTCGGGACAGGGGGCCCAGGGACCCAGTACTTC. Protein product: CASSPRFGTGGPGTQYF.

The V and J genes are TRBV11-1 and TRBJ2-7, with TRBD1 matching 11 bases. CDR3 length: 14 amino acids. V was pared by 5 bases and J by 7 bases, with 7 bases of the junction left unmatched. Germline V gives CDR1 SGHAT, CDR2 FQDESV (reference sequence). The CDR3 DNA is TGTGCCAGCAGCCGAGGACAGGGGGCAAGGGAGCAGTACTTC. This codes for CASSRGQGAREQYF. Full variable domain (outside the CDR3, taken from reference TRBV11-1 and TRBJ2-7): EAEVAQSPRYKITEKSQAVAFWCDPISGHATLYWYRQILGQGPELLVQFQDESVVDDSQLPKDRFSAERLKGVDSTLKIQPAELGDSAMYLCASSRGQGAREQYFGPGTRLTVT.